Below are 30 T cell receptor beta chains sequenced from a single sample in a study of T cell repertoires in cytomegalovirus infection. These receptors' antigens are unknown. TCRdb re-called the reads with MiXCR, one entry per CDR3 protein. This table has 100,000 to 150,000 distinct CDR3 sequences, over 25% appearing once. Sample: CD8+ T cells from cultured PBMCs, taken from culture after CMV antigen stimulation. These receptors were collected from a human donor in good health (CMV status not recorded). Some clones in this sample may be carry-over from other donors' samples.

The chain links TRBV6-8 to TRBJ1-1; TRBD1 aligns across 7 bases. The CDR3 sequence is 13 residues long. Germline trimming cut 2 bases from V and 10 bases from J; bases unmatched to any gene: 7. Germline assignment: CDR1 MNHGY and CDR2 SAAAGT. DNA of the CDR3: TGTGCCAGCAGTTACGGACAGGCTAGTGGAGCTTTCTTT. Protein: CASSYGQASGAFF.

The chain combines TRBV6-5 with TRBJ1-1, with D unclear. Germline V lookup: CDR1 MNHEY, CDR2 SVGAGI. V lost 3 bases and J lost 1, with 9 bases in between. The CDR3 length is 14 residues. CDR3 bases: TGTGCCAGCAGTTATCTTGGGCGGAACACTGAAGCTTTCTTT. Its protein product is CASSYLGRNTEAFF.

This clonotype showed up just a few times. The chain combines TRBV24-1 with TRBJ2-5; D is unclear. The CDR3 loop spans 11 amino acids. V lost 9 bases and J 5 bases, leaving 9 bases between the germline ends. Per the germline V gene, CDR1 is KGHDR and CDR2 is SFDVKD. CDR3 nucleotides: TGTGCCACCGGCGATATGGAGACCCAGTACTTC. It yields the protein CATGDMETQYF.

This clonotype was found once. A read error is likely, as this CDR3 ends without the conserved phenylalanine or tryptophan. The chain links TRBV7-2 to TRBJ2-3, with D maybe TRBD1 (5 bases). The germline V gene encodes CDR1 SGHTA and CDR2 FQGNSA. This CDR3 contains 15 residues. V lost 5 bases and J 0 bases, leaving 12 bases between the germline ends. CDR3 nucleotide sequence: TGTGCCAGCAGCGTAGGGGTTACTAGCACAGATACGCAGTATTCT. Encoded protein: CASSVGVTSTDTQYS.

This clonotype was detected many times. The V and J genes are TRBV27 and TRBJ1-6, with 8 positions matching TRBD1. The germline V gene encodes CDR1 MNHEY and CDR2 SMNVEV (reference sequence). The V segment lost 5 bases and the J segment 5 bases; nucleotides outside the gene matches: 5. The length of the CDR3 is 15 residues. CDR3 sequence (DNA): TGTGCCAGCAGTCCTCGGACAGGGAATAATTCACCCCTCCACTTT. As protein: CASSPRTGNNSPLHF.

This chain joins TRBV6-2 or TRBV6-3 and TRBJ2-6; D is unclear. Germline lookup yields CDR1 MNHEY and CDR2 SVGEGT. The CDR3 is 20 amino acids. V dropped 0 bases and J dropped 0 bases, with 18 bases sitting between them. CDR3 residues: CASSYSRLGPSPSGANVLTF. CDR3 nucleotide sequence: TGTGCCAGCAGTTACTCCAGATTAGGCCCGAGCCCCTCTGGGGCCAACGTCCTGACTTTC.

This clonotype was seen more than once but under ten times. The rearrangement joins TRBV20-1 to TRBJ1-1; TRBD1 is a possible D gene (5 bases). V was trimmed by 1 base and J by 1 base, leaving 10 bases between them. The CDR3 has 14 residues. Germline V gene data show CDR1 as DFQATT and CDR2 as SNEGSKA (reference sequence). DNA of the CDR3: TGCAGTGCTAGAGTAGGGGTCGCGAACACTGAAGCTTTCTTT. Its protein is CSARVGVANTEAFF.

This clonotype turned up a few times. The CDR3 nucleotides read TGTGCCAGCAGTTTATCGGGACAGGGGAACTATGGCTACACCTTC. Amino acid sequence: CASSLSGQGNYGYTF. The J gene is TRBJ1-2, the V gene TRBV27; 10 nucleotides align to TRBD1. After removal of 0 bases from V and 2 bases from J, the junction contained 0 bases not matched to a gene. This CDR3 spans 15 amino acids. Germline lookup yields CDR1 MNHEY and CDR2 SMNVEV (reference sequence).

This rearrangement joins TRBV6-5 to TRBJ1-6; unclear D gene. The germline V gene encodes CDR1 MNHEY and CDR2 SVGAGI. The length of the CDR3 is 17 residues. Deletions cut 3 bases from V and 5 bases from J, with 17 bases between. DNA for the CDR3: TGTGCCAGCAGTTATTACGTTGTCCGGGAGCATAATTCACCCCTCCACTTT. It yields the protein CASSYYVVREHNSPLHF.

The CDR3 protein is CASSPTGVYNQPQHF. CDR3 coding DNA: TGTGCCAGCAGCCCAACAGGGGTTTATAATCAGCCCCAGCATTTT. The chain employs TRBV7-9 and TRBJ1-5; 7 bases are shared with TRBD1. Germline trimming cut 5 bases from V and 4 bases from J; bases unmatched to any gene: 8. Germline loops: CDR1 SEHNR, CDR2 FQNEAQ (reference sequence). The CDR3 spans 15 residues.

J is TRBJ1-2 and V is TRBV5-1; D is ambiguous. Per germline, CDR1 SGHRS and CDR2 YFSETQ. This CDR3 is built from 15 residues. Deletions cut 0 bases from V and 6 bases from J, with 15 bases between. The CDR3 is CASSLDPAGANGYTF. The CDR3 nucleotides read TGCGCCAGCAGCTTGGATCCGGCAGGCGCAAATGGCTACACCTTC.

The chain joins TRBV4-2 to TRBJ2-5; D not certain. Between the trimmed V and J ends, which lost 2 bases and 4 bases, there was a span of 14 bases. Germline CDR1 and CDR2: LGHNA and YNFKEQ. The CDR3 spans 15 residues. The DNA of the CDR3 is TGTGCCAGCAGCCAAAGGCCAGGCGGACGAGAGACCCAGTACTTC. Translated, it gives CASSQRPGGRETQYF.

In regard to this clonotype: A read error may be the cause here, since a much bigger clone is one base away. The J gene is TRBJ1-5, the V gene TRBV27, with TRBD1 matching 11 bases. The CDR3 is made up of 16 amino acids. From germline, CDR1 is MNHEY and CDR2 SMNVEV (reference sequence). The DNA of the CDR3 is TGTGCCAGCAGTCCCCGGGACAGGGGGTGGAATCAGCACCAGCATTTT. The encoded protein is CASSPRDRGWNQHQHF.

This clonotype was observed many times. The chain carries TRBV2 and TRBJ2-3; D is possibly TRBD1 or TRBD2 (6 bases each). Per the germline V gene, CDR1 is SNHLY and CDR2 is FYNNEI. This CDR3 has 16 amino acids. V lost 7 bases to trimming and J lost 5 bases, with 22 bases between them. The CDR3 loop is CASTPHGGGVLDTQYF. In DNA, the CDR3 is TGTGCCAGCACCCCTCATGGGGGCGGGGTCTTAGATACGCAGTATTTT.

This clonotype was seen at least ten times. The rearrangement joins TRBV10-3 to TRBJ1-5; D call uncertain. Germline CDR1 and CDR2: ENHRY and SYGVKD. Trimming cost V 3 bases and J 2 bases, with 8 bases left between them. The CDR3 is 14 residues long. CDR3 loop: CAISEAPGNQPQHF. CDR3 nucleotide sequence: TGTGCCATCAGTGAAGCCCCCGGCAATCAGCCCCAGCATTTT.

This clonotype was recorded at least ten times. The genes are TRBV11-2 and TRBJ1-6; TRBD1 is a possible D gene (6 bases). Trimming left V 0 bases short and J 12 bases short, with 24 bases between. Germline V lookup: CDR1 SGHAT, CDR2 FQNNGV. This CDR3 contains 18 residues. Here the CDR3 reads CASSLDPWVFTWGQPLHF. The DNA for the CDR3 is TGTGCCAGCAGCTTAGATCCTTGGGTCTTCACCTGGGGACAACCCCTCCACTTT.

This clonotype was observed a handful of times. The gene calls are TRBV27 and TRBJ1-5; D perhaps matches TRBD1 (5 bases). Germline V gene sequence: CDR1 MNHEY, CDR2 SMNVEV (reference sequence). The CDR3 length is 15 residues. V lost 5 bases, J lost 5 bases, and 16 bases lay in between. The chain's CDR3 is CASSPSGLGDQPQHF. Here the CDR3 DNA reads TGTGCCAGCAGTCCGTCAGGGTTGGGTGATCAGCCCCAGCATTTT.

V is TRBV7-3 and J is TRBJ2-1; TRBD2 agrees at 8 bases. This CDR3 has 14 amino acids. V lost 5 bases, J lost 6 bases, and 6 bases stayed unmatched. Germline CDR1 reads SGHTA; CDR2 reads FQGTGA. CDR3 residues: CASSPAGGPNEQFF. In nucleotides, the CDR3 is TGTGCCAGCAGCCCCGCGGGGGGCCCCAATGAGCAGTTCTTC.

This rearrangement joins TRBV7-9 to TRBJ2-7; 8 bases agree with TRBD1. Germline loops: CDR1 SEHNR, CDR2 FQNEAQ (reference sequence). The CDR3 contains 13 residues. J gave up 3 bases and V 6 bases, and 4 bases lay outside the gene matches. CDR3 DNA sequence: TGTGCCAGCAGAAGCGGACAGGGCTACGAGCAGTACTTC. Translating gives CASRSGQGYEQYF.

The chain has TRBV6-2 or TRBV6-3 and TRBJ2-3; 9 bases line up with TRBD2. With 5 bases clipped from V and 2 bases from J, the junction kept 14 bases outside the gene matches. Germline lookup yields CDR1 MNHEY and CDR2 SVGEGT. The CDR3 extends over 18 amino acids. The CDR3 loop reads CASSTGDPTSGNTDTQYF. Here the CDR3 DNA reads TGTGCCAGCAGTACAGGGGACCCGACTAGCGGAAACACAGATACGCAGTATTTT.

J is TRBJ1-6 and V is TRBV10-3; maybe TRBD1 (5 bases). There are 16 residues in the CDR3. From germline, CDR1 is ENHRY and CDR2 SYGVKD. The germline V and J ends were trimmed by 4 bases and 2 bases, with 12 bases remaining between them. CDR3 amino acids: CAISAQGFAYNSPLHF. The CDR3 DNA follows: TGTGCCATCAGTGCGCAGGGTTTCGCCTATAATTCACCCCTCCACTTT.

The V gene is TRBV20-1, the J gene TRBJ2-1; TRBD2 matches 9 bases. This CDR3 region has 15 residues. CDR1 and CDR2 from the germline V gene are DFQATT and SNEGSKA (reference sequence). With 7 bases clipped from V and 6 bases from J, the junction kept 13 bases outside the gene matches. CDR3 nucleotide sequence: TGCAGTGGCAAAGTGGGGCGGGGGGGCCTCAATGAGCAGTTCTTC. It encodes CSGKVGRGGLNEQFF.

This clonotype has just a few counts. The chain uses TRBV4-1 and TRBJ2-3; TRBD2 is a possible D gene (5 bases). The CDR3 spans 17 residues. In germline, CDR1 is MGHRA, CDR2 YSYEKL. V was clipped by 1 base and J by 1 base, with 15 bases between them. As DNA, the CDR3 is TGCGCCAGCAGCCAAGCCGGGGTCGCAAGGGGCACAGATACGCAGTATTTT. Translated, it gives CASSQAGVARGTDTQYF.

In its sample, this clonotype was seen a few times. The chain links TRBV7-2 to TRBJ2-7; D is undetermined. CDR1 SGHTA and CDR2 FQGNSA come from the germline V gene. CDR3 length equals 13 residues. The V end was cut by 1 base, the J end by 4 bases, with 8 bases between. The CDR3 DNA reads TGTGCCAGCAGCTTAGGTCCAGAGTACGAGCAGTACTTC. Protein: CASSLGPEYEQYF.

This clonotype was seen a few times. V gene TRBV28 combines with J gene TRBJ1-5; 8 nucleotides align to TRBD1. This CDR3 region has 18 residues. CDR1 is MDHEN and CDR2 is SYDVKM in the germline V gene. The junction had 12 bases not matched to a gene; V was cut back by 5 bases and J by 0 bases. CDR3 DNA sequence: TGTGCCAGCAGTCTGGACAGGGAACCCTATTATAGCAATCAGCCCCAGCATTTT. It encodes CASSLDREPYYSNQPQHF. The complete variable domain, with remaining parts taken from reference TRBV28 and TRBJ1-5, reads DVKVTQSSRYLVKRTGEKVFLECVQDMDHENMFWYRQDPGLGLRLIYFSYDVKMKEKGDIPEGYSVSREKKERFSLILESASTNQTSMYLCASSLDREPYYSNQPQHFGDGTRLSIL.

This chain links TRBV6-5 with TRBJ2-2, with 8 bases matching TRBD1. Germline V gene lookup returns CDR1 MNHEY and CDR2 SVGAGI. The CDR3 is 17 residues long. The V segment lost 4 bases and the J segment 1 base; nucleotides outside the gene matches: 8. CDR3 sequence reads: CASSSSLGTGNTGELFF. The CDR3 DNA follows: TGTGCCAGCAGTTCATCGTTAGGGACAGGGAACACCGGGGAGCTGTTTTTT.

This clonotype was seen a few times. The V call is TRBV7-9, the J call TRBJ2-3; D not resolved. The germline CDR1 and CDR2 sequences are SEHNR and FQNEAQ (reference sequence). This CDR3 is built from 15 residues. Trimming cost V 1 base and J 0 bases, with 8 bases left between them. This chain's CDR3 is CASSLDLDSTDTQYF. CDR3 coding DNA: TGTGCCAGCAGCTTAGACTTGGATAGCACAGATACGCAGTATTTT.

This rearrangement joins TRBV4-1 to TRBJ2-2; 8 bases line up with TRBD1. V was clipped by 4 bases and J by 6 bases; unmatched bases: 7. The CDR3 is 15 amino acids. CDR1 and CDR2 from the germline V gene are MGHRA and YSYEKL. The CDR3 DNA sequence: TGCGCCAGCAGCCTCCGCGCAGGGGGCTCCGGGGAGCTGTTTTTT. It specifies CASSLRAGGSGELFF.

The chain joins TRBV7-9 to TRBJ1-1, with D uncertain. The length of the CDR3 is 12 residues. Trimming cost V 5 bases and J 1 base, with 5 bases left between them. CDR1 is SEHNR and CDR2 is FQNEAQ in the germline V gene (reference sequence). The CDR3 nucleotides read TGTGCCAGCAGCCCAGAGAACACTGAAGCTTTCTTT. Translation gives CASSPENTEAFF. The whole variable domain, remainder taken from reference TRBV7-9 and TRBJ1-1, is DTGVSQNPRHKITKRGQNVTFRCDPISEHNRLYWYRQTLGQGPEFLTYFQNEAQLEKSRLLSDRFSAERPKGSFSTLEIQRTEQGDSAMYLCASSPENTEAFFGQGTRLTVV.

This clonotype showed up just a few times. The rearrangement links TRBV12-3 or TRBV12-4 to TRBJ2-5, with TRBD2 as a possible D gene (5 bases). CDR3 length: 14 residues. With 3 bases removed from V and 5 bases from J, the gap between germline ends came to 13 bases. This chain's CDR3 is CASSFDGSGETQYF. For the CDR3, the DNA is TGTGCCAGCAGTTTTGACGGCTCGGGGGAGACCCAGTACTTC.